Below, 21 T cell receptor beta chains from the same sample are listed, as sequenced in a study of blood T cell repertoires in COVID-19. Some clones are missing from TCRdb's copy, which holds only in-frame ones; the method was immunoSEQ multiplex PCR. The sample shows roughly 170,000 clones, under 90% of them seen only once. Sample: PBMCs or T cells enriched from blood (not recorded which). These receptors came from a man aged 50-60 years who had recovered from COVID-19.

This rearrangement joins TRBV9 to TRBJ1-2, with D possibly being TRBD1 (5 bases). CDR3 size: 15 residues. Germline V CDR1 and CDR2: SGDLS, YYNGEE. The V end was cut by 5 bases, the J end by 4 bases, with 18 bases between. The CDR3 DNA follows: TGTGCCAGCAGTTCCGGGGGGTCAGGTTCCTATGGCTACACCTTC. Amino acids: CASSSGGSGSYGYTF.

This CDR3 reads CASSPGTSPAYNEQFF. The CDR3 bases are TGTGCCAGCAGCCCCGGGACTAGTCCCGCCTACAATGAGCAGTTCTTC. V gene TRBV3-1 (or the pseudogene TRBV3-2) combines with J gene TRBJ2-1; 8 positions agree with TRBD2. The CDR3 loop spans 16 amino acids. V was clipped by 4 bases and J by 2 bases; unmatched bases: 7. Per germline, CDR1 LGHDT and CDR2 YNNKEL (reference sequence).

The chain carries TRBV24-1 and TRBJ2-2, with 9 nucleotides matching TRBD1. J gave up 7 bases and V 3 bases, and 8 bases lay outside the gene matches. The germline V gene encodes CDR1 KGHDR and CDR2 SFDVKD. The CDR3 covers 16 residues. CDR3 DNA: TGTGCCACCAGTGATCAACAGGGGGCAACAATCGGGGAGCTGTTTTTT. Protein: CATSDQQGATIGELFF.

The chain couples TRBV15 to TRBJ2-7; TRBD1 is a possible D gene (5 bases). The CDR3 consists of 13 residues. Trimming cost V 4 bases and J 5 bases, with 12 bases left between them. Germline V gene sequence: CDR1 LNHNV, CDR2 YYDKDF (reference sequence). CDR3 sequence: CATSTIPRDEQYF. In DNA form, the CDR3 reads TGTGCCACCAGCACCATCCCCAGGGACGAGCAGTACTTC.

This rearrangement joins TRBV5-1 to TRBJ1-3; 7 bases agree with TRBD1. In germline, CDR1 is SGHRS, CDR2 YFSETQ. Trimming cost V 4 bases and J 4 bases; bases outside gene matches: 2. The CDR3 covers 13 residues. CDR3 sequence: CASSLDRGNTIYF. The CDR3 DNA reads as TGCGCCAGCAGCCTGGACAGGGGAAACACCATATATTTT.

The chain couples TRBV2 to TRBJ1-5; D remains ambiguous. This CDR3 spans 15 amino acids. Germline lookup yields CDR1 SNHLY and CDR2 FYNNEI. The germline V and J ends were trimmed by 6 bases and 1 base, with 13 bases remaining between them. The CDR3 DNA follows: TGTGCCAGCAGCGCAGACATCAACAGCAATCAGCCCCAGCATTTT. It is translated as CASSADINSNQPQHF.

The V call is TRBV5-1, the J call TRBJ2-3, with 9 bases that match TRBD1. Trimming took 2 bases from V and 7 from J; bases not matched to a gene: 2. The CDR3 is 13 amino acids. Germline V lookup: CDR1 SGHRS, CDR2 YFSETQ. The DNA for the CDR3 is TGCGCCAGCAGCTTACAGGGGGCCAATACGCAGTATTTT. Residues: CASSLQGANTQYF. Supplemented by reference TRBV5-1 and TRBJ2-3, the full variable domain reads KAGVTQTPRYLIKTRGQQVTLSCSPISGHRSVSWYQQTPGQGLQFLFEYFSETQRNKGNFPGRFSGRQFSNSRSEMNVSTLELGDSALYLCASSLQGANTQYFGPGTRLTVL.

This chain links TRBV4-1 with TRBJ1-2; unclear D gene. Trimming shortened V by 0 bases and J by 4 bases, and 6 bases separated the two germline ends. Germline V CDR1 and CDR2: MGHRA, YSYEKL. CDR3 length: 13 amino acids. CDR3 DNA: TGCGCCAGCAGCCAAGATCGCGGCTATGGCTACACCTTC. As protein: CASSQDRGYGYTF.

The genes are TRBV7-9 and TRBJ1-3; possible D gene TRBD1, 5 bases. CDR1 and CDR2 (germline): SEHNR, FQNEAQ (reference sequence). The V end was cut by 1 base, the J end by 3 bases, with 7 bases between. The CDR3 sequence is 14 residues long. The CDR3 spells CASSLGGGGNTIYF. The CDR3 nucleotides are TGTGCCAGCAGCTTAGGGGGCGGTGGAAACACCATATATTTT. The full variable domain, completed using reference TRBV7-9 and TRBJ1-3, is DTGVSQNPRHKITKRGQNVTFRCDPISEHNRLYWYRQTLGQGPEFLTYFQNEAQLEKSRLLSDRFSAERPKGSFSTLEIQRTEQGDSAMYLCASSLGGGGNTIYFGEGSWLTVV.

As DNA, the CDR3 is TGTGCCAGCAGCCTACCTGAAAGGGGGCGAGCTTTCTTT. This sequence encodes CASSLPERGRAFF. The V and J genes are TRBV28 and TRBJ1-1; 7 bases are shared with TRBD1. V lost 6 bases and J lost 10; bases outside the gene matches: 11. Germline CDR1 reads MDHEN; CDR2 reads SYDVKM. The CDR3 has 13 residues.

This sequence joins TRBV3-1 (or the pseudogene TRBV3-2) and TRBJ2-2, with D possibly being TRBD1 (6 bases). CDR3 length: 16 amino acids. Germline V gene sequence: CDR1 LGHDT, CDR2 YNNKEL (reference sequence). V was pared by 4 bases and J by 2 bases, with 14 bases between. DNA of the CDR3: TGTGCCAGCAGCCGAATGCCGGGACAAAACACCGGGGAGCTGTTTTTT. Protein product: CASSRMPGQNTGELFF.

J is TRBJ2-1 and V is TRBV3-1 (or the pseudogene TRBV3-2); possible D gene TRBD1, 6 bases. The V gene's germline CDR1 is LGHDT and CDR2 YNNKEL (reference sequence). The V and J ends lost 3 bases and 13 bases respectively, with 16 bases between them. This CDR3 comprises 13 residues. CDR3: CASSHSGTPRQFF. As DNA, the CDR3 is TGTGCCAGCAGCCATTCCGGGACACCTCGCCAGTTCTTC.

This chain joins TRBV3-1 (or the pseudogene TRBV3-2) and TRBJ1-4; 9 positions agree with TRBD1. CDR1 is LGHDT and CDR2 is YNNKEL in the germline V gene (reference sequence). Trimming cost V 4 bases and J 14 bases; bases outside gene matches: 11. The CDR3 length is 14 residues. The CDR3 spells CASSPDPYRGRLFF. The DNA of the CDR3 is TGTGCCAGCAGCCCCGACCCCTACAGGGGGCGGCTGTTTTTT.

The CDR3 nucleotides read TGTGCCAGCAGTCATCAGGGGCCGCAAGAGACCCAGTACTTC. Translation gives CASSHQGPQETQYF. The V and J genes are TRBV7-9 and TRBJ2-5; a possible D gene is TRBD1 (6 bases). Germline V gene sequence: CDR1 SEHNR, CDR2 FQNEAQ (reference sequence). Trimming removed 6 bases from V and 2 bases from J, with 13 bases in between. CDR3 length equals 14 residues.

This chain uses TRBV6-1 with TRBJ1-2; the match to TRBD1 covers 7 bases. V shed 1 base and J 8 bases; nucleotides not matched to a gene: 7. CDR3 length equals 14 residues. Germline CDR1 and CDR2: MNHNS and SASEGT. The CDR3, as DNA: TGTGCCAGCAGTGAAGTTAAGGGGGCTCGGGGCTACACCTTC. As protein: CASSEVKGARGYTF.

The chain uses TRBV18 and TRBJ1-2, with TRBD1 matching over 9 bases. Germline CDR1 is KGHSH and CDR2 is LQKENI. The CDR3 is 15 residues long. Trimming took 4 bases from V and 7 from J; bases not matched to a gene: 10. The CDR3 loop is CASSRPGTGYSGYTF. The CDR3 nucleotides are TGTGCCAGCTCACGACCCGGGACAGGGTATTCTGGCTACACCTTC.

The V call is TRBV4-2, the J call TRBJ2-2, with D tentatively TRBD2 (7 bases). This CDR3 is built from 17 residues. The ends were cut back, 4 bases at V and 9 bases at J, with 24 bases in the middle. Germline V gives CDR1 LGHNA, CDR2 YNFKEQ. CDR3 DNA sequence: TGTGCCAGCAGCCCCCGGAACCAGGGTGGGGGGGGCCGGGAGCTGTTTTTT. Encoded protein: CASSPRNQGGGGRELFF.

The J gene is TRBJ2-3, the V gene TRBV3-1 (or the pseudogene TRBV3-2); maybe TRBD1 (5 bases). Germline V CDR1 and CDR2: LGHDT, YNNKEL (reference sequence). The CDR3 totals 15 residues. The ends were cut back, 4 bases at V and 2 bases at J, with 13 bases in the middle. CDR3 in amino acids: CASSPGNSYTDTQYF. The DNA for the CDR3 is TGTGCCAGCAGCCCAGGGAACAGTTACACAGATACGCAGTATTTT.

The chain couples TRBV28 to TRBJ1-1; a weak D match, TRBD1 (6 bases). V was shortened by 3 bases and J by 7 bases, with 9 bases between the two germline ends. CDR3 size: 12 residues. Per germline, CDR1 MDHEN and CDR2 SYDVKM. The CDR3 DNA follows: TGTGCCAGCAGTTTCGGGACATATGAAGCTTTCTTT. Translating gives CASSFGTYEAFF.

The rearrangement uses TRBV9 and TRBJ1-3; the match to TRBD1 covers 10 bases. V shed 4 bases, J shed 0 bases, and the junction held 4 bases outside the gene matches. Germline V lookup: CDR1 SGDLS, CDR2 YYNGEE. The CDR3 has 16 residues. The CDR3 sequence: CASSSRTGGSGNTIYF. CDR3 sequence (DNA): TGTGCCAGCAGCTCGAGGACAGGGGGCTCTGGAAACACCATATATTTT.

The V call is TRBV6-1, the J call TRBJ1-6, with a tentative D call TRBD1 (6 bases). V was clipped by 2 bases and J by 10 bases, with 15 bases between them. In germline, CDR1 is MNHNS, CDR2 SASEGT. CDR3 size: 15 residues. CDR3 coding DNA: TGTGCCAGCAGTGAACGGACAGAGTCGTGGTCACCCCTCCACTTT. It encodes CASSERTESWSPLHF.